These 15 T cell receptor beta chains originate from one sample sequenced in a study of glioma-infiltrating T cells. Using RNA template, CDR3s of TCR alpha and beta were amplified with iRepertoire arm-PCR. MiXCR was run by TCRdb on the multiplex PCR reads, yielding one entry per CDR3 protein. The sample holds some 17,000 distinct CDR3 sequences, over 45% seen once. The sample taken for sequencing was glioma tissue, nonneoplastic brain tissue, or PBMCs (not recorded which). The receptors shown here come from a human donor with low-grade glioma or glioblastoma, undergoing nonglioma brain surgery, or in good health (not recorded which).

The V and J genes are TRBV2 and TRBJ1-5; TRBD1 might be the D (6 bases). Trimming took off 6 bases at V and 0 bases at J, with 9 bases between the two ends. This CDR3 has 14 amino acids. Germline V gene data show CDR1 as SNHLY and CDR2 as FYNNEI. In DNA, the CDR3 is TGTGCCAGCAGGGACAGTTATAGCAATCAGCCCCAGCATTTT. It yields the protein CASRDSYSNQPQHF. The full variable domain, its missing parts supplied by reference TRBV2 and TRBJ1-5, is EPEVTQTPSHQVTQMGQEVILRCVPISNHLYFYWYRQILGQKVEFLVSFYNNEISEKSEIFDDQFSVERPDGSNFTLKIRSTKLEDSAMYFCASRDSYSNQPQHFGDGTRLSIL.

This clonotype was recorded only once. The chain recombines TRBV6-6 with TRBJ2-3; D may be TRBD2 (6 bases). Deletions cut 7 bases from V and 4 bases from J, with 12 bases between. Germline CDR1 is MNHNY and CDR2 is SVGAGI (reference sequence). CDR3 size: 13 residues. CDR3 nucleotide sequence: TGTGCCAGCACCGCCGCGGGACCAGATACGCAGTATTTT. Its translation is CASTAAGPDTQYF.

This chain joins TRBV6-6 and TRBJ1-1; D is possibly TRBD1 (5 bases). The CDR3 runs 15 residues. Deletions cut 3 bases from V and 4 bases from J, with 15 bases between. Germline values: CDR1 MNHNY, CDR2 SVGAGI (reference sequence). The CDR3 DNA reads TGTGCCAGCAGTTATATTAGGGGAAGTACCACTGAAGCTTTCTTT. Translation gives CASSYIRGSTTEAFF.

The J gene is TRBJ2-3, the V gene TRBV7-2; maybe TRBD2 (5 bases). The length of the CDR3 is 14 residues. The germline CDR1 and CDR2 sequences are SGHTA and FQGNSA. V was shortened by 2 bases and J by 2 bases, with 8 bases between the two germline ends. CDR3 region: CASSLRGPTDTQYF. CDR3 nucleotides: TGTGCCAGCAGCTTACGCGGGCCCACAGATACGCAGTATTTT.

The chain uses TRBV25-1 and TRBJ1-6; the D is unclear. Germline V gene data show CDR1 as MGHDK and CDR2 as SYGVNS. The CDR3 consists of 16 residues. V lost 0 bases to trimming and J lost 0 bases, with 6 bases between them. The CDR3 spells CASSEYGSSYNSPLHF. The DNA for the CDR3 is TGTGCCAGCAGTGAATATGGGAGCTCCTATAATTCACCCCTCCACTTT.

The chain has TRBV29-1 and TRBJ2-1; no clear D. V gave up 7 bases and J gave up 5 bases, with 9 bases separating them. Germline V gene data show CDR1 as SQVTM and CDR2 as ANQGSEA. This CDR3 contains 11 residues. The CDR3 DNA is TGCAGCGACGAGATCCACAATGAGCAGTTCTTC. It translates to CSDEIHNEQFF.

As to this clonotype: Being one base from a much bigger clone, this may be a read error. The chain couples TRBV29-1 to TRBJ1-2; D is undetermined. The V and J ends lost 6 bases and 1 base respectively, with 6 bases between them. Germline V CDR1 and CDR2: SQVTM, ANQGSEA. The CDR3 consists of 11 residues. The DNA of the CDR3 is TGCAGCGTGAACTTTAACTATGGCTACACCTTC. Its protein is CSVNFNYGYTF.

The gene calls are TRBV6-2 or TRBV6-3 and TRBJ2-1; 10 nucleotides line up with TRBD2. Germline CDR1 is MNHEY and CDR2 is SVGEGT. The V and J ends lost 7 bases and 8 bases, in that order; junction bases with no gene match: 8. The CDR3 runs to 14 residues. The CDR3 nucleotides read TGTGCCAGCACCGAGCGGGAGGGCCCGGATGAGCAGTTCTTC. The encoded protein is CASTEREGPDEQFF.

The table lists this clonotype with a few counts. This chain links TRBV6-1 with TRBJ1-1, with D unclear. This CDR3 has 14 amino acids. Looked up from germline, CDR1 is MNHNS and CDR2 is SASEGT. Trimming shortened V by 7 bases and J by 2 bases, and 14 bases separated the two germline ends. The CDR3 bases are TGTGCCAGCATCTACGCATACAGTAACACTGAAGCTTTCTTT. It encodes CASIYAYSNTEAFF.

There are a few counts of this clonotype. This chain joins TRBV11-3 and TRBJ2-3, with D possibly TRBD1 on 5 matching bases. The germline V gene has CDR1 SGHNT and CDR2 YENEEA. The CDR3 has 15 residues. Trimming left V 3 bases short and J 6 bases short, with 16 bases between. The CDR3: CASSFKGRDGDTQYF. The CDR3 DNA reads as TGTGCCAGCAGCTTTAAGGGCAGGGATGGCGATACGCAGTATTTT.

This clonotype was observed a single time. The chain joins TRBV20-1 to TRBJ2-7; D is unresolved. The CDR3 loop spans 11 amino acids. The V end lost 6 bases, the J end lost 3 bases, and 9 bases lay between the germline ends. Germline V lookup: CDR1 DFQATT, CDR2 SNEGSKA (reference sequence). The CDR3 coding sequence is TGCAGTGCCCTGGACGTCTACGAGCAGTACTTC. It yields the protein CSALDVYEQYF.

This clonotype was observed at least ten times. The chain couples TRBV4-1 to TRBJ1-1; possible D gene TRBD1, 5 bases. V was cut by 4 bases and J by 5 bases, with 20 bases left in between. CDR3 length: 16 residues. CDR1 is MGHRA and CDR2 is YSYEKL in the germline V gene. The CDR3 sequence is CASSPPRGGGVTEAFF. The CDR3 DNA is TGCGCCAGCAGCCCACCTCGGGGTGGGGGGGTAACTGAAGCTTTCTTT.

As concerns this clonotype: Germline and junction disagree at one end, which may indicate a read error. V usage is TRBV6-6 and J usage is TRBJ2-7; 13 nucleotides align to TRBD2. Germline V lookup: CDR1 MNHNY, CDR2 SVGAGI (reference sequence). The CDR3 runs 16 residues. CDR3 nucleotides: TGTGCCAGCAGTTACCCTGGGACTAGCGGGGACTACGAACAGTACTTC. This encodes CASSYPGTSGDYEQYF.

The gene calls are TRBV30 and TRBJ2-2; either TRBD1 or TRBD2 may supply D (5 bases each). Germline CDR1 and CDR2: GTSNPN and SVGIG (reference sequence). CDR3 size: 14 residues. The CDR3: CDCSGPLESGELFF. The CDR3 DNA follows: TGTGACTGCTCGGGACCCCTGGAGTCCGGGGAGCTGTTTTTT.

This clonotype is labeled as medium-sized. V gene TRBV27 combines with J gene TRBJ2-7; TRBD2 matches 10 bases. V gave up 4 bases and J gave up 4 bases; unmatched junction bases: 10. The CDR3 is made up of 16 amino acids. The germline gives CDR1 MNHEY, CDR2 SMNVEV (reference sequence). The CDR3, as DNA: TGTGCCAGCAGTTCACGGCCTCCTAGCGGGAGTTACGAGCAGTACTTC. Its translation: CASSSRPPSGSYEQYF.